A single sample gave rise to the 27 T cell receptor beta chains below, sequenced in a study of T cell responses to AZD1222 COVID-19 vaccine. Only in-frame clones appear in the TCRdb table, and some are missing; sequencing was by immunoSEQ multiplex PCR. The data contain about 120,000 clones, approximately 87% of them seen just once; the ten biggest clones take up 9% to 15%. Sequenced material: peripheral blood, taken on day 0 of AZD1222 vaccination. The origin of the receptors is an adult in good health.

In DNA, the CDR3 is TGTGCCAGCTCCCCGCCAGGAGGAAACACCATATATTTT. Translating gives CASSPPGGNTIYF. V is TRBV6-5 and J is TRBJ1-3; D gene uncertain. Germline assignment: CDR1 MNHEY and CDR2 SVGAGI. The CDR3 is 13 residues long. With 8 bases removed from V and 4 bases from J, the gap between germline ends came to 12 bases.

This clone was found once. The chain uses TRBV15 and TRBJ1-2, with D uncertain. CDR3 length: 13 residues. Per germline, CDR1 LNHNV and CDR2 YYDKDF (reference sequence). Between the trimmed V and J ends, which lost 1 base and 8 bases, there was a span of 11 bases. CDR3 DNA sequence: TGTGCCACCAGCAGAGGCTATAGGCAAGGCTACACCTTC. This translates into CATSRGYRQGYTF.

The chain recombines TRBV19 with TRBJ1-4; D is possibly TRBD1 (5 bases). Germline assignment: CDR1 LNHDA and CDR2 SQIVND (reference sequence). This CDR3 spans 15 amino acids. V was clipped by 3 bases and J by 12 bases, with 20 bases between them. The chain's CDR3 is CASSIQGVGSNQLFF. The DNA for the CDR3 is TGTGCCAGTAGTATCCAGGGAGTAGGGAGTAATCAACTGTTTTTT. The full variable domain, completed using reference TRBV19 and TRBJ1-4, is DGGITQSPKYLFRKEGQNVTLSCEQNLNHDAMYWYRQDPGQGLRLIYYSQIVNDFQKGDIAEGYSVSREKKESFPLTVTSAQKNPTAFYLCASSIQGVGSNQLFFGSGTQLSVL.

This chain joins TRBV6-5 and TRBJ2-2, with D hard to call. CDR1 MNHEY and CDR2 SVGAGI come from the germline V gene. This CDR3 has 14 amino acids. Trimming took off 2 bases at V and 4 bases at J, with 8 bases between the two ends. In nucleotides, the CDR3 is TGTGCCAGCAGTTACCCAGACACCACCGGGGAGCTGTTTTTT. It translates to CASSYPDTTGELFF.

CDR3 sequence (DNA): TGTGCCAGCAGCTACTCTAGCGGAGGGGGGGAGCTGTTTTTT. It yields the protein CASSYSSGGGELFF. V gene TRBV7-3 combines with J gene TRBJ2-2, with 7 positions matching TRBD2. The CDR3 has 14 amino acids. Looked up from germline, CDR1 is SGHTA and CDR2 is FQGTGA. V was clipped by 4 bases and J by 8 bases; unmatched bases: 7. Full variable domain (remainder filled in from reference TRBV7-3 and TRBJ2-2): GAGVSQTPSNKVTEKGKYVELRCDPISGHTALYWYRQSLGQGPEFLIYFQGTGAADDSGLPNDRFFAVRPEGSVSTLKIQRTERGDSAVYLCASSYSSGGGELFFGEGSRLTVL.

This clone was seen once. The chain uses TRBV28 and TRBJ1-3; D possibly corresponds to TRBD1 (5 bases). V was trimmed by 8 bases and J by 0 bases, leaving 11 bases between them. Germline V gene sequence: CDR1 MDHEN, CDR2 SYDVKM. The CDR3 runs 14 residues. CDR3 coding DNA: TGTGCCAGCGGGACTGAGAGCTCTGGAAACACCATATATTTT. The encoded protein is CASGTESSGNTIYF. Full variable domain (missing parts from reference TRBV28 and TRBJ1-3): DVKVTQSSRYLVKRTGEKVFLECVQDMDHENMFWYRQDPGLGLRLIYFSYDVKMKEKGDIPEGYSVSREKKERFSLILESASTNQTSMYLCASGTESSGNTIYFGEGSWLTVV.

The V call is TRBV24-1, the J call TRBJ2-1, with 8 positions matching TRBD2. This CDR3 contains 14 residues. Looked up from germline, CDR1 is KGHDR and CDR2 is SFDVKD. V lost 4 bases and J lost 8; bases outside the gene matches: 6. CDR3 coding DNA: TGTGCCACCAGTGACCCGGGAGGGGGTTATGAGCAGTTCTTC. Residues: CATSDPGGGYEQFF.

Concerning this clone itself: At one end, the junction sequence differs from germline, possibly due to a read error. This rearrangement joins TRBV19 to TRBJ2-7, with 9 bases identical to TRBD1. In germline, CDR1 is LNHDA, CDR2 SQIVND (reference sequence). The CDR3 runs 12 residues. CDR3 nucleotide sequence: TGTGCCAGTAGTACACTTCCGGGACAGGGCCGCTTT. Translated, it gives CASSTLPGQGRF. Variable domain in full (rest from reference TRBV19 and TRBJ2-7): DGGITQSPKYLFRKEGQNVTLSCEQNLNHDAMYWYRQDPGQGLRLIYYSQIVNDFQKGDIAEGYSVSREKKESFPLTVTSAQKNPTAFYLCASSTLPGQGRFGPGTRLTVT.

J is TRBJ1-3 and V is TRBV2; no clear D gene. The CDR3 contains 15 residues. Germline-derived CDR1 and CDR2 are SNHLY and FYNNEI. V was clipped by 10 bases and J by 0 bases, with 16 bases between them. The DNA for the CDR3 is TGTGCCACCTCGACGGATGGGGACTCTGGAAACACCATATATTTT. It specifies CATSTDGDSGNTIYF.

The rearrangement links TRBV6-5 to TRBJ2-2, with D unresolved. Trimming shortened V by 6 bases and J by 0 bases, and 5 bases separated the two germline ends. The germline CDR1 and CDR2 sequences are MNHEY and SVGAGI. The CDR3 consists of 13 residues. CDR3 loop: CASSATNTGELFF. The CDR3 nucleotides are TGTGCCAGCAGCGCAACGAACACCGGGGAGCTGTTTTTT.

The J gene is TRBJ1-1, the V gene TRBV6-1, with D possibly TRBD1 on 5 matching bases. V dropped 0 bases and J dropped 11 bases, with 10 bases sitting between them. The CDR3 spans 12 residues. Germline V gene data show CDR1 as MNHNS and CDR2 as SASEGT. In DNA, the CDR3 is TGTGCCAGCAGTGAAGCGGGACTTACCGCTTTCTTT. Its translation: CASSEAGLTAFF.

The J gene is TRBJ2-4, the V gene TRBV18; possible D gene TRBD2, 6 bases. Trimming stripped 6 bases from V and 5 bases from J, with 14 bases between. The CDR3 is 14 amino acids. Germline CDR1 and CDR2: KGHSH and LQKENI. The CDR3, as DNA: TGTGCCAGCTCTCTCGCCGCGGGGCAAAACATTCAGTACTTC. Translation: CASSLAAGQNIQYF.

This rearrangement joins TRBV24-1 to TRBJ2-1; 9 bases align to TRBD1. CDR3 length equals 17 residues. J gave up 4 bases and V 4 bases, and 10 bases lay outside the gene matches. Germline values: CDR1 KGHDR, CDR2 SFDVKD. The CDR3 here is CATSDWDRERVYNEQFF. The CDR3 region has the DNA TGTGCCACCAGTGACTGGGACAGGGAGAGGGTGTACAATGAGCAGTTCTTC.

The CDR3 sequence is CASSMSGISSYNEQFF. The DNA for the CDR3 is TGTGCCAGTAGTATGAGCGGGATAAGCTCCTACAATGAGCAGTTCTTC. The chain links TRBV19 to TRBJ2-1; 7 bases are shared with TRBD2. The CDR3 sequence is 16 residues long. V dropped 3 bases and J dropped 0; count of bases not matched to a gene: 5. CDR1 is LNHDA and CDR2 is SQIVND in the germline V gene (reference sequence).

The V gene is TRBV7-2, the J gene TRBJ2-1; a possible D gene is TRBD2 (5 bases). The CDR3 runs to 15 residues. Per the germline V gene, CDR1 is SGHTA and CDR2 is FQGNSA. Trimming took 0 bases from V and 12 from J, leaving 18 bases between them. The CDR3, as DNA: TGTGCCAGCAGCTTAGCGGGAGCCGTCCCCGACGGGCAGTTCTTC. This gives the protein CASSLAGAVPDGQFF.

The V and J genes are TRBV3-1 (or the pseudogene TRBV3-2) and TRBJ2-7, with D maybe TRBD1 (6 bases). Germline V gives CDR1 LGHDT, CDR2 YNNKEL (reference sequence). The length of the CDR3 is 13 residues. V was cut by 5 bases and J by 2 bases, with 10 bases left in between. For the CDR3, the DNA is TGTGCCAGCAGCTGGGACACGACCTACGAGCAGTACTTC. It translates to CASSWDTTYEQYF.

This clone was detected once. The chain combines TRBV19 with TRBJ2-2; TRBD2 agrees at 13 bases. Germline V CDR1 and CDR2: LNHDA, SQIVND (reference sequence). The ends lost 6 bases at V and 5 bases at J; junction bases unmatched: 9. The CDR3 is 17 amino acids. The CDR3 here is CASRVTSGRARTGELFF. In DNA, the CDR3 is TGTGCCAGTAGGGTCACTAGCGGGAGGGCCCGGACCGGGGAGCTGTTTTTT.

This chain connects TRBV7-9 to TRBJ1-3, with TRBD1 as a possible D gene (6 bases). From germline, CDR1 is SEHNR and CDR2 FQNEAQ (reference sequence). V was shortened by 5 bases and J by 0 bases, with 14 bases between the two germline ends. This CDR3 comprises 16 residues. As DNA, the CDR3 is TGTGCCAGCAGCCCTCCGGGGGCCGGCTCTGGAAACACCATATATTTT. Translating it yields CASSPPGAGSGNTIYF.

This clone has just one count. This chain joins TRBV9 and TRBJ2-3; 7 nucleotides match TRBD2. CDR3 size: 16 residues. The germline CDR1 and CDR2 sequences are SGDLS and YYNGEE. Trimming removed 0 bases from V and 3 bases from J; junction bases left unmatched: 7. The CDR3 nucleotides read TGTGCCAGCAGCGTAGGAGGGAGGGATGGGACAGATACGCAGTATTTT. Amino acid sequence: CASSVGGRDGTDTQYF.

V is TRBV18 and J is TRBJ2-7, with D unclear. CDR3 length equals 13 residues. V was clipped by 0 bases and J by 6 bases, with 9 bases between them. The V gene's germline CDR1 is KGHSH and CDR2 LQKENI. CDR3 DNA sequence: TGTGCCAGCTCACCACCGAGCCCTACCGAGCAGTACTTC. It specifies CASSPPSPTEQYF.

Of note for this clone: This sample includes further DNA sequences coding for the same CDR3. The CDR3 loop is CASSPDRDYGYTF. In nucleotides, the CDR3 is TGTGCCAGCTCACCAGACAGGGACTATGGCTACACCTTC. The chain joins TRBV18 to TRBJ1-2; TRBD1 matches 7 bases. This CDR3 has 13 residues. Germline V gene lookup returns CDR1 KGHSH and CDR2 LQKENI. V lost 2 bases, J lost 3 bases, and 0 bases stayed unmatched.

DNA of the CDR3: TGTGCCAGCAGTGCTTACAGGGGAGATCAGCCCCAGCATTTT. Translating it yields CASSAYRGDQPQHF. The chain employs TRBV6-4 and TRBJ1-5; TRBD1 matches at 7 bases. This CDR3 has 14 residues. CDR1 and CDR2 (germline): MRHNA, SNTAGT. V shed 4 bases and J 5 bases; nucleotides not matched to a gene: 5.

The chain is built from TRBV19 and TRBJ1-1; D is unresolved. V was shortened by 10 bases and J by 5 bases, with 14 bases between the two germline ends. Germline CDR1 and CDR2: LNHDA and SQIVND (reference sequence). The CDR3 length is 12 residues. The CDR3 DNA reads TGTGCCACAGAGAGTGCTAGGACTGAAGCTTTCTTT. As protein: CATESARTEAFF.

The J gene is TRBJ2-2, the V gene TRBV28; maybe TRBD1 (6 bases). This CDR3 has 15 residues. Germline V gives CDR1 MDHEN, CDR2 SYDVKM. Trimming cost V 6 bases and J 5 bases, with 16 bases left between them. The DNA of the CDR3 is TGTGCCAGCAGCCTAGGGGGAGTGTTGACCGGGGAGCTGTTTTTT. This sequence encodes CASSLGGVLTGELFF.

The rearrangement links TRBV5-1 to TRBJ1-1, with D perhaps TRBD1 (6 bases). CDR1 and CDR2 (germline): SGHRS, YFSETQ. CDR3 length: 14 amino acids. Trimming stripped 0 bases from V and 5 bases from J, with 11 bases between. The CDR3 bases are TGCGCCAGCAGCTTGGACGGGGGGCGTACTGAAGCTTTCTTT. Translation: CASSLDGGRTEAFF.

J is TRBJ2-2 and V is TRBV11-2; D unresolved. The CDR3 has 12 residues. CDR1 and CDR2 from the germline V gene are SGHAT and FQNNGV. The V gene lost 5 bases and the J gene lost 5 bases, with 6 bases spanning the gap. The CDR3 is CASSPDTGELFF. The CDR3 nucleotides read TGTGCCAGCAGCCCCGATACCGGGGAGCTGTTTTTT.

The J gene is TRBJ1-2, the V gene TRBV5-1; 10 bases align to TRBD1. Trimming at V came to 3 bases and at J to 6 bases, leaving 11 bases not matched to a gene. This CDR3 contains 16 residues. Per germline, CDR1 SGHRS and CDR2 YFSETQ. The CDR3 region is CASSSRRGQGGNGYTF. CDR3 DNA sequence: TGCGCCAGCAGCTCCCGACGTGGACAGGGGGGGAATGGCTACACCTTC.